Listed here are 8 T cell receptor beta chains from one sample, sequenced in a study of cytomegalovirus exposure and HLA in healthy donors. Both 60 Vbeta primers and 13 Jbeta primers went into the PCR. The repertoire was sequenced with immunoSEQ multiplex PCR; TCRdb's copy has only in-frame clones and lacks some. The table records about 150,000 clones, less than 90% of them present only once. Sequencing was performed on PBMCs. Source of these receptors: a boy between 2 and 15 years old in good health and CMV-seronegative.

The V and J genes are TRBV6-5 and TRBJ1-2; 8 bases agree with TRBD1. CDR3 length equals 13 residues. CDR1 and CDR2 (germline): MNHEY, SVGAGI. V lost 6 bases, J lost 9 bases, and 9 bases stayed unmatched. CDR3: CASSHRTGKSYTF. The CDR3 nucleotides read TGTGCCAGCAGCCATCGGACAGGGAAGAGCTACACCTTC.

This clone was picked up a small number of times. The chain joins TRBV27 to TRBJ2-7; possibly TRBD2 for D (6 bases). Trimming shortened V by 0 bases and J by 2 bases, and 11 bases separated the two germline ends. The CDR3 is made up of 15 amino acids. Per the germline V gene, CDR1 is MNHEY and CDR2 is SMNVEV (reference sequence). CDR3 nucleotide sequence: TGTGCCAGCAGTTTATCTAGCGGACTAACCTACGAGCAGTACTTC. Translating it yields CASSLSSGLTYEQYF.

The chain has TRBV11-2 and TRBJ1-4; maybe TRBD1 (6 bases). The germline gives CDR1 SGHAT, CDR2 FQNNGV. With 3 bases removed from V and 6 bases from J, the gap between germline ends came to 17 bases. The CDR3 covers 16 residues. The CDR3 is CASSFSRGAGDEKLFF. DNA for the CDR3: TGTGCCAGCAGCTTTAGTCGGGGGGCGGGAGATGAAAAACTGTTTTTT.

V and J are TRBV5-6 and TRBJ1-5; D ambiguous. V lost 0 bases, J lost 14 bases, and 12 bases lay in between. The CDR3 has 12 residues. CDR1 is SGHDT and CDR2 is YYEEEE in the germline V gene. The DNA of the CDR3 is TGTGCCAGCAGCTTGGGACCTAGCGAGGAGCATTTT. This encodes CASSLGPSEEHF.

The chain links TRBV7-8 to TRBJ1-2; tentative D call: TRBD1 (6 bases). CDR1 and CDR2 from the germline V gene are SGHVS and FQNEAQ. The CDR3 consists of 15 residues. V was cut by 1 base and J by 0 bases, with 9 bases left in between. CDR3 protein: CASSLDRASNYGYTF. As DNA, the CDR3 is TGTGCCAGCAGCTTAGACAGGGCTTCTAACTATGGCTACACCTTC.

This chain uses TRBV5-8 with TRBJ2-1; the D gene is possibly TRBD1 (6 bases). Germline V gene lookup returns CDR1 SGHTS and CDR2 YDEGEE. V gave up 2 bases and J gave up 8 bases, with 17 bases separating them. The CDR3 is 15 residues long. The CDR3 loop is CASSFGDNRGDEQFF. The CDR3 DNA follows: TGTGCCAGCAGCTTTGGGGACAACCGAGGGGATGAGCAGTTCTTC.

This chain links TRBV25-1 with TRBJ2-3; TRBD2 is a possible D gene (5 bases). In germline, CDR1 is MGHDK, CDR2 SYGVNS. The CDR3 covers 13 residues. The V end lost 3 bases, the J end lost 7 bases, and 11 bases lay between the germline ends. In DNA, the CDR3 is TGTGCCAGCAGTGACTATCTAGCAAATACGCAGTATTTT. Residues: CASSDYLANTQYF.

V and J are TRBV30 and TRBJ1-2; TRBD1 aligns across 8 bases. The CDR3 is 14 amino acids. Germline lookup yields CDR1 GTSNPN and CDR2 SVGIG (reference sequence). With 6 bases clipped from V and 4 bases from J, the junction kept 10 bases outside the gene matches. CDR3 coding DNA: TGTGCCTGCAGCCCAGACAGGGGACTCTATGGCTACACCTTC. This codes for CACSPDRGLYGYTF. Filled out from reference TRBV30 and TRBJ1-2, the complete variable domain reads SQTIHQWPATLVQPVGSPLSLECTVEGTSNPNLYWYRQAAGRGLQLLFYSVGIGQISSEVPQNLSASRPQDRQFILSSKKLLLSDSGFYLCACSPDRGLYGYTFGSGTRLTVV.